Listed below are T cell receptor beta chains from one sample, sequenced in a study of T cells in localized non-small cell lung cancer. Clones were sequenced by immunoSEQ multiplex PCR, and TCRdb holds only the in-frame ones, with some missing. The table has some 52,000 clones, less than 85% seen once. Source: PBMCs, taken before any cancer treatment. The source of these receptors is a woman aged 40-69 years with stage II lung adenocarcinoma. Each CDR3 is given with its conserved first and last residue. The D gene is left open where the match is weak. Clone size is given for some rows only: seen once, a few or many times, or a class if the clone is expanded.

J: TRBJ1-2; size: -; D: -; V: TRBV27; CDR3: CASSLSNSYGYTF; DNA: TGTGCCAGCAGTTTATCGAACAGCTATGGCTACACCTTC
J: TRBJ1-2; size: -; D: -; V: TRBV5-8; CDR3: CASSLRATYGYTF; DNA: TGTGCCAGCAGCTTGAGGGCAACCTATGGCTACACCTTC
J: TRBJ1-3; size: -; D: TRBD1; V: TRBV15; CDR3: CATSRDTGVGNTIYF; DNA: TGTGCCACCAGCAGAGATACAGGGGTTGGAAACACCATATATTTT
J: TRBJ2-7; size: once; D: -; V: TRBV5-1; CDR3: CASSLDGSFYEQYF; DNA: TGCGCCAGCAGCTTGGACGGATCCTTCTACGAGCAGTACTTC
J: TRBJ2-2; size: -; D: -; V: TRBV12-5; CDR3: CASRGTNTGELFF; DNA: TGTGCTAGTCGGGGGACGAACACCGGGGAGCTGTTTTTT
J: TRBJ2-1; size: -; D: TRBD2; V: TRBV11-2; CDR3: CASSLEVAAGSDNEQFF; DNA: TGTGCCAGCAGCTTAGAAGTCGCAGCGGGGAGTGACAATGAGCAGTTCTTC
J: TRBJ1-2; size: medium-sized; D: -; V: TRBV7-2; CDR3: CASSPASDYGYTF; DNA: TGTGCCAGCAGCCCTGCATCAGACTATGGCTACACCTTC
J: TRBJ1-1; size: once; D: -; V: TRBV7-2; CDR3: CASSLREGGTLNTEAFF; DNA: TGTGCCAGCAGCTTAAGAGAAGGGGGGACACTGAACACTGAAGCTTTCTTT
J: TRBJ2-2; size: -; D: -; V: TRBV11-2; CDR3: CASSPAGELFF; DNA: TGTGCCAGCAGCCCCGCCGGGGAGCTGTTTTTT
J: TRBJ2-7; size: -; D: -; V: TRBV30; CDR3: CAFETQSSYEQYF; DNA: TGTGCCTTCGAAACCCAAAGCTCCTACGAGCAGTACTTC
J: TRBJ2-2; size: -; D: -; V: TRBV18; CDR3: CASSPVATLSTGELFF; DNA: TGTGCCAGCTCACCCGTAGCCACCCTTTCGACCGGGGAGCTGTTTTTT
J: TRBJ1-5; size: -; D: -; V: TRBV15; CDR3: CATSTGHNADQPQHF; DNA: TGTGCCACCAGCACTGGACACAACGCTGACCAGCCCCAGCATTTT